This T cell receptor beta chain was profiled in a study of cytotoxic CD8 clonotypes in ibrutinib-treated CLL. Study context: Median treatment time before response sampling was over 9 months, range 6 to 36.

Study-wide points: Sustained-remission and progressing patients diverged in sampling times. Clonality rose at ibrutinib response and fell back toward baseline at progression.

The TCR beta libraries used around 2 micrograms of genomic DNA that came from cryopreserved PBMCs. Some clones are missing from TCRdb's copy, which holds only in-frame ones; the method was immunoSEQ multiplex PCR. The table records more than 200,000 clones, roughly 70% of them present only once. Between the trimmed V and J ends, which lost 0 bases and 5 bases, there was a span of 20 bases. Looked up from germline, CDR1 is SGHRS and CDR2 is YFSETQ. The CDR3 totals 17 residues. This clone was found a few times. Antigen specificity is unknown. The input for sequencing was PBMCs, taken after 24 months of ibrutinib treatment. The clonotype originates from a human donor with chronic lymphocytic leukemia. V and J are TRBV5-1 and TRBJ2-5; unclear D gene. DNA of the CDR3: TGCGCCAGCAGCTTGGGCTACACCCTAGGGTTTGGGGAGACCCAGTACTTC. Translation gives CASSLGYTLGFGETQYF.